This T cell receptor (beta chain) was sequenced for a study of cytotoxic CD8 clonotypes in ibrutinib-treated CLL. Clones were sequenced by immunoSEQ multiplex PCR, and TCRdb holds only the in-frame ones, with some missing. The sample lists 130,000 or so clones, approximately 80% occurring once. Trimming took off 1 base at V and 0 bases at J, with 13 bases between the two ends. This CDR3 spans 16 amino acids. CDR1 SGHVS and CDR2 FNYEAQ come from the germline V gene. The sample in question was PBMCs, obtained after 12 months of ibrutinib treatment. This chain connects TRBV7-6 to TRBJ2-7; D gene unclear. This TCR came from a human donor with chronic lymphocytic leukemia. Here the CDR3 reads CASSLDMGKASYEQYF. CDR3 DNA: TGTGCCAGCAGCTTAGACATGGGAAAGGCCTCCTACGAGCAGTACTTC. The entire variable domain, with the rest obtained from reference TRBV7-6 and TRBJ2-7, is as follows: GAGVSQSPRYKVTKRGQDVALRCDPISGHVSLYWYRQALGQGPEFLTYFNYEAQQDKSGLPNDRFSAERPEGSISTLTIQRTEQRDSAMYRCASSLDMGKASYEQYFGPGTRLTVT.